The rows below give T cell receptor beta chains drawn from one sample of a study of cytomegalovirus exposure and HLA in healthy donors. Some clones are missing from TCRdb's copy, which holds only in-frame ones; the method was immunoSEQ multiplex PCR. The sample contains 150,000 to 200,000 clones, about 80% of which appear only once. What was sequenced was PBMCs. The receptor source for this set is a woman in her forties or fifties in good health and CMV-seropositive. Both conserved end residues are part of each CDR3.

J gene,V gene,CDR3 protein
TRBJ2-3,TRBV2,CASSTDRGSDTQYF
TRBJ2-7,TRBV7-6,CASSLAGRQGGSEQYF
TRBJ2-7,TRBV10-3,CAISLQETSYEQYF
TRBJ2-1,TRBV7-2,CASSFGLAGNNEQFF
TRBJ1-2,TRBV4-1,CASSQPQGYYGYTF
TRBJ2-7,TRBV5-6,CASSLAEWGQTYEQYF
TRBJ1-2,TRBV7-2,CASSLRGNYGYTF
TRBJ1-1,TRBV18,CASSRGQGGEAFF
TRBJ2-5,TRBV5-4,CASSLLAGGGETQYF
TRBJ1-2,TRBV5-4,CASSLDSGEHGYTF
TRBJ2-3,TRBV7-2,CASSLVVGTQYF
TRBJ1-3,TRBV18,CASSPFPLGPGGNTIYF
TRBJ1-1,TRBV19,CASSMGWGGWTEAFF
TRBJ1-2,TRBV21-1,CASSNRHGYTF
TRBJ2-3,TRBV9,CASSPFGIAASGDTQYF
TRBJ2-4,TRBV28,CASSIRKNIQYF
TRBJ1-2,TRBV28,CASSSLGGNLFGYTF
TRBJ1-5,TRBV11-2,CASSFGGGSNQPQHF
TRBJ1-1,TRBV6-6,CASSYQGDTEAFF
TRBJ2-2,TRBV28,CASTRSGGANTGELFF
TRBJ2-5,TRBV25-1,CASSREETQYF
TRBJ2-3,TRBV5-6,CASSPNRVFTDTQYF
TRBJ1-1,TRBV4-1,CASSLPGQGLEAFF
TRBJ2-3,TRBV2,CASSEGLAEADTQYF
TRBJ2-2,TRBV2,CASRTGTGGTGELFF
TRBJ2-7,TRBV2,CASSRGLAGGSPGYEQYF
TRBJ1-3,TRBV30,CAWSAGASSGNTIYF
TRBJ2-5,TRBV7-2,CASSSGLLGSTQYF